The 27 T cell receptor beta chains below come from one sample, sequenced in a study of identifying expanded T cells in peripheral blood. Here immunoSEQ multiplex PCR was the method, and the copy in TCRdb shows in-frame clones only, minus some. The table has some 99,000 clones, about 87% seen once. Source material: blood. The origin of the receptors is a person between 18 and 75 years old in good health.

This clone was detected only a few times. The chain is built from TRBV7-2 and TRBJ2-7; D not resolved. The CDR3 covers 11 residues. Per the germline V gene, CDR1 is SGHTA and CDR2 is FQGNSA. The ends were cut back, 1 base at V and 4 bases at J, with 2 bases in the middle. CDR3: CASSLVYEQYF. The CDR3 nucleotides read TGTGCCAGCAGCTTAGTATACGAGCAGTACTTC. Based on the CDR3 plus reference TRBV7-2 and TRBJ2-7, the full variable domain is GAGVSQSPSNKVTEKGKDVELRCDPISGHTALYWYRQSLGQGLEFLIYFQGNSAPDKSGLPSDRFSAERTGGSVSTLTIQRTQQEDSAVYLCASSLVYEQYFGPGTRLTVT.

The V call is TRBV2, the J call TRBJ2-5; the match to TRBD2 covers 8 bases. In germline, CDR1 is SNHLY, CDR2 FYNNEI. After removal of 0 bases from V and 4 bases from J, the junction contained 4 bases not matched to a gene. The CDR3 is 15 residues long. DNA for the CDR3: TGTGCCAGCAGTGAAGCAGGACTAGCCGGAGAGACCCAGTACTTC. It codes for CASSEAGLAGETQYF. Based on the CDR3 plus reference TRBV2 and TRBJ2-5, the full variable domain is EPEVTQTPSHQVTQMGQEVILRCVPISNHLYFYWYRQILGQKVEFLVSFYNNEISEKSEIFDDQFSVERPDGSNFTLKIRSTKLEDSAMYFCASSEAGLAGETQYFGPGTRLLVL.

Concerning this clone: The same CDR3 arises from other DNA sequences in this sample as well. The chain uses TRBV6-1 and TRBJ1-2, with TRBD1 as a possible D gene (5 bases). The CDR3 is 16 residues long. Germline values: CDR1 MNHNS, CDR2 SASEGT. Trimming left V 2 bases short and J 7 bases short, with 20 bases between. The CDR3 DNA reads as TGTGCCAGCAGTGAATGGGCCCCCGGAGGGGCGCGTGGCTACACCTTC. Translating it yields CASSEWAPGGARGYTF.

V gene TRBV5-4 combines with J gene TRBJ2-1, with TRBD2 matching 15 bases. J lost 0 bases, V lost 4 bases, and 2 bases had no gene match. The CDR3 length is 17 residues. Looked up from germline, CDR1 is SGHNT and CDR2 is YYREEE (reference sequence). Here the CDR3 DNA reads TGTGCCAGCAGCCCGGGACTAGCGGGAGGCTCCTACAATGAGCAGTTCTTC. Its translation is CASSPGLAGGSYNEQFF.

The gene calls are TRBV5-1 and TRBJ2-5; tentative D call: TRBD1 (6 bases). V gave up 7 bases and J gave up 3 bases, with 16 bases separating them. The germline V gene encodes CDR1 SGHRS and CDR2 YFSETQ. This CDR3 spans 14 amino acids. CDR3 protein: CASESGRGKETQYF. As DNA, the CDR3 is TGCGCCAGCGAAAGCGGAAGGGGGAAAGAGACCCAGTACTTC.

Details on this clone: The same CDR3 can be traced to other DNA sequences in this sample. V and J are TRBV2 and TRBJ1-2; possibly TRBD1 for D (5 bases). Trimming stripped 6 bases from V and 3 bases from J, with 8 bases between. In germline, CDR1 is SNHLY, CDR2 FYNNEI. The CDR3 is 12 amino acids. CDR3 in amino acids: CASRGTDYGYTF. Written as DNA, the CDR3 is TGTGCCAGCAGGGGGACGGACTATGGCTACACCTTC.

This chain links TRBV7-2 with TRBJ1-2; D call uncertain. The CDR3 has 14 residues. CDR1 SGHTA and CDR2 FQGNSA come from the germline V gene. V was cut by 6 bases and J by 1 base, with 12 bases left in between. CDR3 residues: CASRPIGFNYGYTF. The CDR3 region has the DNA TGTGCCAGCAGACCAATCGGATTTAACTATGGCTACACCTTC.

The V and J genes are TRBV2 and TRBJ1-2, with D possibly TRBD1 on 6 matching bases. V gave up 2 bases and J gave up 4 bases, with 11 bases separating them. Germline loops: CDR1 SNHLY, CDR2 FYNNEI. The CDR3 loop spans 14 amino acids. In nucleotides, the CDR3 is TGTGCCAGCAGTGAACAAACAGGGACCTATGGCTACACCTTC. Translation gives CASSEQTGTYGYTF.

The chain recombines TRBV7-8 with TRBJ1-5; D is unresolved. Germline CDR1 and CDR2: SGHVS and FQNEAQ. The CDR3 runs to 13 residues. The V end was cut by 5 bases, the J end by 7 bases, with 12 bases between. In nucleotides, the CDR3 is TGTGCCAGCAGCGTAGACCGTGGCCAGCCCCAGCATTTT. This gives the protein CASSVDRGQPQHF.

The chain uses TRBV29-1 and TRBJ1-3; a weak D match, TRBD1 (6 bases). The CDR3 length is 16 residues. Germline V gives CDR1 SQVTM, CDR2 ANQGSEA. V dropped 4 bases and J dropped 4 bases, with 20 bases sitting between them. The CDR3 here is CSVVGHPDRRGNTIYF. The CDR3 bases are TGCAGCGTTGTGGGCCATCCTGACAGGCGGGGAAACACCATATATTTT.

The chain joins TRBV28 to TRBJ1-1, with a possible D match to TRBD1 (5 bases). The CDR3 runs 13 residues. Germline CDR1 reads MDHEN; CDR2 reads SYDVKM. V was clipped by 7 bases and J by 4 bases, with 13 bases between them. CDR3 nucleotide sequence: TGTGCCAGCAATCTCCTCCAGGGCACTGAAGCTTTCTTT. Protein sequence: CASNLLQGTEAFF.

The chain joins TRBV18 to TRBJ2-1; 7 positions match TRBD1. CDR1 and CDR2 from the germline V gene are KGHSH and LQKENI. The V gene end was trimmed by 1 base and the J gene end by 2 bases; junction bases not matched to a gene: 5. This CDR3 comprises 16 residues. The CDR3 sequence is CASSPQGARAYNEQFF. CDR3 bases: TGTGCCAGCTCACCACAGGGGGCCCGCGCCTACAATGAGCAGTTCTTC.

The rearrangement links TRBV11-2 to TRBJ2-7; TRBD2 matches 9 bases. Trimming removed 1 base from V and 2 bases from J; junction bases left unmatched: 9. The CDR3 is 17 residues long. CDR1 SGHAT and CDR2 FQNNGV come from the germline V gene. The CDR3 spells CASSLGAASGATYEQYF. The DNA of the CDR3 is TGTGCCAGCAGCTTAGGAGCGGCTAGCGGGGCGACCTACGAGCAGTACTTC.

This chain connects TRBV9 to TRBJ2-5, with TRBD1 identical over 8 bases. Germline loops: CDR1 SGDLS, CDR2 YYNGEE. This CDR3 region has 16 residues. Trimming at V came to 0 bases and at J to 4 bases, leaving 8 bases not matched to a gene. This chain's CDR3 is CASSVGGSGGLETQYF. The CDR3 coding sequence is TGTGCCAGCAGCGTAGGGGGGTCAGGGGGCTTAGAGACCCAGTACTTC.

The sample holds a few counts of this clone. V gene TRBV7-3 combines with J gene TRBJ2-5; TRBD1 aligns across 12 bases. The CDR3 totals 16 residues. V gave up 5 bases and J gave up 6 bases; unmatched junction bases: 10. The V gene's germline CDR1 is SGHTA and CDR2 FQGTGA. The CDR3 reads CASSPTGTGGGKTQYF. The CDR3 coding sequence is TGTGCCAGCAGCCCAACCGGGACAGGGGGCGGTAAGACCCAGTACTTC.

The table lists this clone with a few counts. V usage is TRBV25-1 and J usage is TRBJ2-7; no firm D call. The V gene's germline CDR1 is MGHDK and CDR2 SYGVNS. This CDR3 has 15 residues. V was cut by 6 bases and J by 0 bases, with 15 bases left in between. This CDR3 reads CASSSPERNSYEQYF. As DNA, the CDR3 is TGTGCCAGCAGCTCACCGGAGAGGAACTCCTACGAGCAGTACTTC.

This chain uses TRBV5-8 with TRBJ2-3; D uncertain. In germline, CDR1 is SGHTS, CDR2 YDEGEE. The germline V and J ends were trimmed by 2 bases and 5 bases, with 12 bases remaining between them. This CDR3 has 14 amino acids. The CDR3 protein is CASSLALGGDTQYF. The CDR3 DNA is TGTGCCAGCAGCTTAGCCTTAGGCGGAGATACGCAGTATTTT.

The CDR3 spells CASSFREDQPQHF. The DNA of the CDR3 is TGTGCCAGCAGCTTTCGGGAGGATCAGCCCCAGCATTTT. The chain uses TRBV11-1 and TRBJ1-5; D uncertain. V lost 3 bases to trimming and J lost 5 bases, with 8 bases between them. Per the germline V gene, CDR1 is SGHAT and CDR2 is FQDESV (reference sequence). This CDR3 has 13 residues.

A single count supports this clone. The gene calls are TRBV6-5 and TRBJ2-3; weak D call: TRBD2 (6 bases). Germline assignment: CDR1 MNHEY and CDR2 SVGAGI. The CDR3 totals 14 residues. Trimming removed 7 bases at V and 1 base at J, with 12 bases between. Written as DNA, the CDR3 is TGTGCCAGCACCCGTGGCGGGGGCACAGATACGCAGTATTTT. Its protein is CASTRGGGTDTQYF.

With respect to this clone: No DNA is shown, since the ends of the CDR3 on it are uncertain; the CDR3 is the one TCRdb lists. This chain uses TRBV11-3 with TRBJ2-1; the listed D gene, TRBD2, was not tested against the DNA. The CDR3 numbers 18 amino acids, ends counted. The germline gives CDR1 SGHNT, CDR2 YENEEA. The CDR3 spells CASSFGSGGAGSYNEQFF.

The chain links TRBV5-1 to TRBJ2-7; weak D call: TRBD1 (6 bases). This CDR3 contains 15 residues. The ends were cut back, 4 bases at V and 7 bases at J, with 21 bases in the middle. In germline, CDR1 is SGHRS, CDR2 YFSETQ. The DNA of the CDR3 is TGCGCCAGCAGCCCCAGGCAGGGGACCTTTCGGGAGCAGTACTTC. It encodes CASSPRQGTFREQYF. Looking up the rest from reference TRBV5-1 and TRBJ2-7 gives the full variable domain: KAGVTQTPRYLIKTRGQQVTLSCSPISGHRSVSWYQQTPGQGLQFLFEYFSETQRNKGNFPGRFSGRQFSNSRSEMNVSTLELGDSALYLCASSPRQGTFREQYFGPGTRLTVT.

The V call is TRBV4-1, the J call TRBJ2-7, with 8 bases identical to TRBD2. After removal of 1 base from V and 5 bases from J, the junction contained 10 bases not matched to a gene. Germline CDR1 MGHRA, CDR2 YSYEKL. The CDR3 totals 16 residues. DNA for the CDR3: TGCGCCAGCAGCCAAGCCCCAAGCGGGAGCTATAACGAGCAGTACTTC. Amino acids: CASSQAPSGSYNEQYF.

This chain joins TRBV5-6 and TRBJ1-1; maybe TRBD1 (5 bases). Per the germline V gene, CDR1 is SGHDT and CDR2 is YYEEEE. The CDR3 length is 15 residues. V was trimmed by 4 bases and J by 5 bases, leaving 18 bases between them. The CDR3 loop is CASSPVGGGGTEAFF. In DNA, the CDR3 is TGTGCCAGCAGCCCCGTGGGCGGGGGGGGGACTGAAGCTTTCTTT.

This clone was detected once. The chain uses TRBV2 and TRBJ2-5, with a weak D call TRBD2 (7 bases). The CDR3 runs to 16 residues. Trimming removed 4 bases at V and 2 bases at J, with 17 bases between. The germline CDR1 and CDR2 sequences are SNHLY and FYNNEI. This CDR3 is CASSVGGRGGQETQYF. The CDR3 bases are TGTGCCAGCAGTGTGGGAGGGAGAGGGGGGCAAGAGACCCAGTACTTC.

V usage is TRBV9 and J usage is TRBJ1-3; TRBD1 aligns across 10 bases. V shed 0 bases and J 2 bases; nucleotides not matched to a gene: 5. The CDR3 has 17 residues. Germline V CDR1 and CDR2: SGDLS, YYNGEE. Here the CDR3 DNA reads TGTGCCAGCAGCGTAGTTGACAGGGGGCTGGCTGGAAACACCATATATTTT. This gives the protein CASSVVDRGLAGNTIYF.

This rearrangement joins TRBV4-2 to TRBJ2-5, with TRBD1 matching 10 bases. The V gene end was trimmed by 1 base and the J gene end by 5 bases; junction bases not matched to a gene: 4. Germline V gene sequence: CDR1 LGHNA, CDR2 YNFKEQ. The CDR3 runs to 15 residues. CDR3 region: CASSQGDRGWETQYF. The CDR3 region has the DNA TGTGCCAGCAGCCAAGGGGACAGGGGTTGGGAGACCCAGTACTTC.

This chain connects TRBV5-1 to TRBJ2-2; 8 bases are a match to TRBD1. With 0 bases clipped from V and 6 bases from J, the junction kept 4 bases outside the gene matches. The CDR3 is 15 amino acids. The germline V gene encodes CDR1 SGHRS and CDR2 YFSETQ. The DNA of the CDR3 is TGCGCCAGCAGCTTGGCACAGGGGGGCCCCGGGGAGCTGTTTTTT. It is translated as CASSLAQGGPGELFF.